These 31 T cell receptor beta chains share one sample of origin, sequenced in a study of Graves' ophthalmopathy and Graves' hyperthyroidism. Amplification from RNA transcripts yielded the TCR beta CDR3 regions. The workflow started with a first-round RT-PCR run with HTBI primers and then moved on to a second-round multiplex PCR. Each CDR3 protein gets one entry after TCRdb re-called the multiplex PCR reads with MiXCR. This table has about 210,000 distinct CDR3 sequences, 25% to 30% appearing once. Input material: peripheral blood. The origin of the receptors is a man aged 45-65 years with Graves' ophthalmopathy.

This clonotype was found many times. The germline gene is not matched at one end of the junction; a read error may be the cause. The CDR3 here is CVSSLGGQETQYF. For the CDR3, the DNA is TGTGTCAGCAGCTTGGGGGGGCAAGAGACCCAGTACTTC. The chain is built from TRBV27 and TRBJ2-5, with TRBD2 matching 7 bases. CDR3 size: 13 residues. The germline CDR1 and CDR2 sequences are MNHEY and SMNVEV (reference sequence).

This clonotype showed up many times. This chain joins TRBV12-3 or TRBV12-4 and TRBJ1-1, with D unresolved. V shed 4 bases and J shed 1 base, with 7 bases lying between them. This CDR3 is built from 13 residues. The chain's CDR3 is CASSSLGNTEAFF. The DNA for the CDR3 is TGTGCCAGCAGTTCTTTAGGGAACACTGAAGCTTTCTTT.

The chain uses TRBV6-1 and TRBJ1-2, with D hard to call. Trimming shortened V by 1 base and J by 2 bases, and 8 bases separated the two germline ends. The CDR3 is 14 amino acids. Germline CDR1 MNHNS, CDR2 SASEGT. This chain's CDR3 is CASSEVWGNYGYTF. CDR3 DNA: TGTGCCAGCAGTGAAGTCTGGGGAAACTATGGCTACACCTTC.

This clonotype was seen at least ten times. J is TRBJ2-2 and V is TRBV7-8, with D perhaps being TRBD1 or TRBD2 (6 bases each). The germline V gene has CDR1 SGHVS and CDR2 FQNEAQ. The length of the CDR3 is 17 residues. Trimming stripped 5 bases from V and 7 bases from J, with 23 bases between. The CDR3 spells CASSPRKPPGAGGELFF. The CDR3 DNA reads as TGTGCCAGCAGCCCTAGAAAGCCCCCGGGGGCGGGCGGGGAGCTGTTTTTT.

This clonotype was seen many times. The gene calls are TRBV5-1 and TRBJ2-3; maybe TRBD1 (6 bases). V shed 4 bases and J shed 6 bases, with 18 bases lying between them. Germline-derived CDR1 and CDR2 are SGHRS and YFSETQ. The CDR3 loop spans 15 amino acids. CDR3 sequence: CASSQDSQGGDTQYF. CDR3 bases: TGCGCCAGCAGCCAGGATTCACAGGGCGGGGATACGCAGTATTTT.

In this sample, this clonotype turned up many times. The chain couples TRBV19 to TRBJ1-1; 8 nucleotides line up with TRBD1. There are 15 residues in the CDR3. The trim removed 3 bases at V and 1 base at J, leaving 4 bases unmatched. From germline, CDR1 is LNHDA and CDR2 SQIVND (reference sequence). The CDR3 bases are TGTGCCAGTAGTATTAGGGACAGGCGGAACACTGAAGCTTTCTTT. Encoded protein: CASSIRDRRNTEAFF.

The chain links TRBV6-2 or TRBV6-3 to TRBJ1-1, with no clear D. Germline-derived CDR1 and CDR2 are MNHEY and SVGEGT. CDR3 length: 13 amino acids. V gave up 4 bases and J gave up 4 bases, with 10 bases separating them. As DNA, the CDR3 is TGTGCCAGCAGTTCAACTATGAGCACTGAAGCTTTCTTT. Translating it yields CASSSTMSTEAFF.

This clonotype was counted many times. The V gene is TRBV28, the J gene TRBJ2-5, with TRBD1 identical over 7 bases. The CDR3 contains 17 residues. Germline V gives CDR1 MDHEN, CDR2 SYDVKM. J gave up 5 bases and V 6 bases, and 18 bases lay outside the gene matches. The CDR3 is CASRKIGTANLWETQYF. The CDR3 DNA is TGTGCCAGCAGAAAAATTGGGACAGCTAACCTTTGGGAGACCCAGTACTTC.

This clonotype was seen ten or more times. The chain uses TRBV7-2 and TRBJ2-5; D not certain. This CDR3 spans 13 amino acids. Per the germline V gene, CDR1 is SGHTA and CDR2 is FQGNSA. The ends were cut back, 1 base at V and 0 bases at J, with 3 bases in the middle. This CDR3 is CASSLVYQETQYF. The CDR3 DNA is TGTGCCAGCAGCTTAGTGTACCAAGAGACCCAGTACTTC.

In this sample, this clonotype turned up many times. The chain is built from TRBV12-3 or TRBV12-4 and TRBJ1-2; D perhaps matches TRBD1 (5 bases). V was pared by 3 bases and J by 5 bases, with 16 bases between. This CDR3 spans 15 amino acids. The CDR3 is CASSLALRRGYGYTF. CDR3 sequence (DNA): TGTGCCAGCAGTTTGGCCCTGCGGCGGGGGTATGGCTACACCTTC.

The chain employs TRBV7-2 and TRBJ2-5, with 8 bases lining up with TRBD1. Germline V gives CDR1 SGHTA, CDR2 FQGNSA. CDR3 length equals 16 residues. J lost 2 bases, V lost 3 bases, and 8 bases had no gene match. The CDR3 protein is CASSFRQGRWQETQYF. The DNA for the CDR3 is TGTGCCAGCAGCTTCCGACAGGGGAGGTGGCAAGAGACCCAGTACTTC. Complete variable domain (other parts from reference TRBV7-2 and TRBJ2-5): GAGVSQSPSNKVTEKGKDVELRCDPISGHTALYWYRQSLGQGLEFLIYFQGNSAPDKSGLPSDRFSAERTGGSVSTLTIQRTQQEDSAVYLCASSFRQGRWQETQYFGPGTRLLVL.

This clonotype was recorded many times. The V call is TRBV19, the J call TRBJ1-6; 10 bases line up with TRBD1. Germline CDR1 reads LNHDA; CDR2 reads SQIVND (reference sequence). The J segment lost 14 bases and the V segment lost 6 bases, leaving 10 bases of the junction unmatched. This CDR3 region has 14 residues. CDR3 bases: TGTGCCAGTAGCCGACAGGGGGCCCTTTGGGCCCTCCACTTT. This sequence encodes CASSRQGALWALHF.

This clonotype was seen many times. CDR3 nucleotide sequence: TGCGCCAGCAGCTTACGGACAGATTCCTACGAGCAGTACTTC. Translation: CASSLRTDSYEQYF. The chain combines TRBV5-1 with TRBJ2-7, with D perhaps matching TRBD1 (6 bases). The V end lost 2 bases, the J end lost 1 base, and 10 bases lay between the germline ends. This CDR3 region has 14 residues. The germline V gene encodes CDR1 SGHRS and CDR2 YFSETQ.

This clonotype appeared many times. The chain is built from TRBV27 and TRBJ1-5; D is uncertain. This CDR3 comprises 16 residues. Germline CDR1 reads MNHEY; CDR2 reads SMNVEV (reference sequence). V was shortened by 8 bases and J by 5 bases, with 22 bases between the two germline ends. CDR3 sequence reads: CASSLSPRLYYQPQHF. The CDR3 coding sequence is TGTGCCAGCTCCCTTTCGCCCAGGTTATACTATCAGCCCCAGCATTTT.

The chain combines TRBV6-2 or TRBV6-3 with TRBJ1-1; D possibly corresponds to TRBD1 (5 bases). The CDR3 consists of 16 residues. The V gene's germline CDR1 is MNHEY and CDR2 SVGEGT. With 2 bases removed from V and 0 bases from J, the gap between germline ends came to 13 bases. DNA of the CDR3: TGTGCCAGCAGTTACGGGGGGACCACCCTGAACACTGAAGCTTTCTTT. Protein sequence: CASSYGGTTLNTEAFF.

The table lists this clonotype with many counts. The rearrangement links TRBV7-2 to TRBJ2-7, with a tentative D call TRBD2 (6 bases). CDR3 length: 14 amino acids. Germline lookup yields CDR1 SGHTA and CDR2 FQGNSA. The V gene lost 5 bases and the J gene lost 6 bases, with 17 bases spanning the gap. CDR3: CASSQGREHGEQYF. DNA for the CDR3: TGTGCCAGCAGCCAGGGCCGGGAGCATGGCGAGCAGTACTTC. Complete variable domain (other parts from reference TRBV7-2 and TRBJ2-7): GAGVSQSPSNKVTEKGKDVELRCDPISGHTALYWYRQSLGQGLEFLIYFQGNSAPDKSGLPSDRFSAERTGGSVSTLTIQRTQQEDSAVYLCASSQGREHGEQYFGPGTRLTVT.

Ten or more counts support this clonotype. This sequence joins TRBV28 and TRBJ2-7; tentative D call: TRBD1 (5 bases). This CDR3 has 11 amino acids. Trimming shortened V by 8 bases and J by 2 bases, and 7 bases separated the two germline ends. Germline V gives CDR1 MDHEN, CDR2 SYDVKM. DNA for the CDR3: TGTGCCAGCTTACAGGCCTACGAGCAGTACTTC. This codes for CASLQAYEQYF.

This clonotype occurred many times. The chain joins TRBV9 to TRBJ1-1; 8 nucleotides line up with TRBD1. V dropped 7 bases and J dropped 0; count of bases not matched to a gene: 5. The CDR3 sequence is 14 residues long. Germline loops: CDR1 SGDLS, CDR2 YYNGEE. CDR3 protein: CASDRTGMNTEAFF. The DNA for the CDR3 is TGTGCCAGCGACAGGACAGGGATGAACACTGAAGCTTTCTTT.

The chain has TRBV2 and TRBJ2-5; D not resolved. The CDR3 consists of 13 residues. Germline V gene sequence: CDR1 SNHLY, CDR2 FYNNEI. V shed 6 bases and J shed 4 bases, with 12 bases lying between them. The CDR3 nucleotides are TGTGCCAGCAGATATGGACGCGGAGAGACCCAGTACTTC. This translates into CASRYGRGETQYF.

V usage is TRBV28 and J usage is TRBJ1-5; D is perhaps TRBD1 (6 bases). The CDR3 has 17 amino acids. V lost 3 bases, J lost 3 bases, and 18 bases lay in between. CDR1 is MDHEN, CDR2 SYDVKM, per germline. This chain's CDR3 is CASSFRGHAGNNQPQHF. The DNA of the CDR3 is TGTGCCAGCAGTTTCAGGGGACACGCGGGAAACAATCAGCCCCAGCATTTT.

The rearrangement joins TRBV14 to TRBJ2-7; TRBD2 matches 9 bases. CDR1 SGHDN and CDR2 FVKESK come from the germline V gene. J was trimmed by 6 bases and V by 3 bases; bases with no gene match: 3. This CDR3 is 13 amino acids long. DNA of the CDR3: TGTGCCAGCAGCCAGGGACTAGCTTCCGAGCAGTACTTC. Encoded protein: CASSQGLASEQYF.

This clonotype appeared many times. V is TRBV6-5 and J is TRBJ1-5; D is perhaps TRBD1 (5 bases). Deletions cut 4 bases from V and 0 bases from J, with 10 bases between. The CDR3 has 15 amino acids. Per the germline V gene, CDR1 is MNHEY and CDR2 is SVGAGI. CDR3 in DNA: TGTGCCAGCAGTTCCCGGGACTCTAGCAATCAGCCCCAGCATTTT. Amino acid sequence: CASSSRDSSNQPQHF.

The V and J genes are TRBV6-1 and TRBJ2-7; D not certain. Germline CDR1 and CDR2: MNHNS and SASEGT. Trimming left V 10 bases short and J 3 bases short, with 16 bases between. The CDR3 is made up of 13 amino acids. DNA of the CDR3: TGTGCCACTACCGACCGACAATTCTACGAGCAGTACTTC. Encoded protein: CATTDRQFYEQYF.

This chain uses TRBV12-3 or TRBV12-4 with TRBJ1-1; D not certain. V lost 3 bases to trimming and J lost 0 bases, with 17 bases between them. CDR3 length equals 17 residues. The CDR3 coding sequence is TGTGCCAGCAGTTTCAAACCTTGGGGAGGGATGAACACTGAAGCTTTCTTT. Translation gives CASSFKPWGGMNTEAFF.

This clonotype was seen at least ten times. V and J are TRBV5-1 and TRBJ2-7, with 8 nucleotides matching TRBD2. J was trimmed by 2 bases and V by 4 bases; bases with no gene match: 5. CDR1 is SGHRS, CDR2 YFSETQ, per germline. This CDR3 region has 14 residues. CDR3 bases: TGCGCCAGCAGCCCGAGCGGGAGCACCTACGAGCAGTACTTC. This codes for CASSPSGSTYEQYF.

This clonotype was counted many times. This CDR3 is CAWSVLVNTEAFF. Written as DNA, the CDR3 is TGTGCCTGGAGTGTACTAGTGAACACTGAAGCTTTCTTT. V is TRBV30 and J is TRBJ1-1, with unresolved D. The length of the CDR3 is 13 residues. Trimming cost V 0 bases and J 0 bases, with 5 bases left between them. Germline loops: CDR1 GTSNPN, CDR2 SVGIG (reference sequence).

This clonotype was observed at least ten times. The chain has TRBV29-1 and TRBJ2-4, with 8 positions matching TRBD2. The CDR3 length is 13 residues. Unmatched junction bases numbered 7, after V lost 5 bases and J lost 7 bases. CDR1 and CDR2 from the germline V gene are SQVTM and ANQGSEA. CDR3 residues: CSVPGGPGNIQYF. CDR3 bases: TGCAGCGTTCCGGGAGGGCCCGGTAACATTCAGTACTTC.

This clonotype was detected ten times or more. The rearrangement uses TRBV6-1 and TRBJ2-6; D might be TRBD1 or TRBD2, each matching 6 bases. The CDR3 consists of 16 residues. Trimming removed 8 bases at V and 0 bases at J, with 14 bases between. CDR1 is MNHNS, CDR2 SASEGT, per germline. The CDR3 reads CASGGQLSSGANVLTF. The CDR3 DNA reads TGTGCCAGCGGGGGGCAGCTCAGCTCTGGGGCCAACGTCCTGACTTTC.

This clonotype was seen at least ten times. This rearrangement joins TRBV30 to TRBJ2-7; the match to TRBD2 covers 7 bases. Per germline, CDR1 GTSNPN and CDR2 SVGIG (reference sequence). This CDR3 has 15 amino acids. Trimming at V came to 1 base and at J to 2 bases, leaving 8 bases not matched to a gene. CDR3 loop: CAWSGSTGRPYEQYF. DNA of the CDR3: TGTGCCTGGAGTGGGAGTACCGGGAGGCCCTACGAGCAGTACTTC.

The CDR3 is CASARTWGQETQYF. The CDR3 nucleotides are TGTGCCAGCGCCCGCACGTGGGGCCAAGAGACCCAGTACTTC. The chain employs TRBV12-3 or TRBV12-4 and TRBJ2-5; D gene ambiguous. This CDR3 is 14 amino acids long. Trimming took off 8 bases at V and 1 base at J, with 14 bases between the two ends.

This clonotype was recorded many times. The rearrangement joins TRBV20-1 to TRBJ2-7; D is perhaps TRBD1 or TRBD2 (5 bases each). Germline V lookup: CDR1 DFQATT, CDR2 SNEGSKA (reference sequence). V lost 6 bases and J lost 1, with 22 bases in between. CDR3 size: 16 residues. The CDR3 here is CSAQGEQAWGSYEQYF. In DNA form, the CDR3 reads TGCAGTGCGCAGGGAGAGCAAGCCTGGGGTTCCTACGAGCAGTACTTC.